This T cell receptor (beta chain) originates from a study of tumor-infiltrating lymphocytes in oesophageal squamous cell carcinoma. From the PCR reads, TCRdb called clonotypes with MiXCR, one entry per CDR3 protein. The repertoire has 15,000 to 20,000 distinct CDR3 sequences, around 46% of them found once; the top ten carry around a third. A note on this clonotype: The missing conserved phenylalanine or tryptophan at the end of this CDR3 makes a read error likely. The DNA is omitted, as the CDR3 cannot be located on it reliably, and the CDR3 follows TCRdb's listing.

The CDR3 is 14 amino acids long, termini counted. Germline values: CDR1 MDHEN, CDR2 SYDVKM. Sequencing was carried out using normal esophageal tissue next to the tumor. This sequence was found in a female donor with esophageal squamous cell carcinoma. The chain carries TRBV28 and TRBJ2-7; the table calls TRBD1, which could not be checked here. The CDR3 is CASSLKGWGYTFGS.